This TCR beta chain is drawn from a study of human T cells and chemical hapten exposure. TCRdb reprocessed the RACE reads with MiXCR, giving one entry per CDR3 protein. The sample has about 140,000 distinct CDR3 sequences, approximately 10% seen once. As for time point: patch test 2, 6 weeks after DPC sensitization. Indicated treatment: therapeutic diphenylcyclopropenone sensitization with weekly scalp DPC. This CDR3 spans 12 amino acids. V gave up 7 bases and J gave up 9 bases, with 17 bases separating them. Germline V gives CDR1 SGHRS, CDR2 YFSETQ. The gene calls are TRBV5-1 and TRBJ2-7; the D gene is possibly TRBD1 (5 bases). Source: whole blood, taken in connection with sensitization to the hapten diphenylcyclopropenone (DPC). This TCR derives from a woman aged 45 to 65 with alopecia areata. Some clones in this sample may be carry-over from other donors' samples. CDR3 DNA sequence: TGCGCCAGCTCAACAGGACCTCGAGCGCAGTACTTC. It yields the protein CASSTGPRAQYF.